This TCR beta chain was documented in a study of T cell repertoires in breast cancer. A second nested PCR with blocking oligonucleotides suppressed unpaired genes. TCRdb re-derived calls from the emulsion pairing reads in MiXCR, one entry per CDR3 protein. The table includes about 40,000 distinct CDR3 sequences, 45% to 55% detected once. Notes on the study in general: TRBV7 predominance in shared TCRs may reflect tumor recognition or mispriming.

Germline V gene lookup returns CDR1 DFQATT and CDR2 SNEGSKA (reference sequence). V lost 3 bases to trimming and J lost 4 bases, with 15 bases between them. The length of the CDR3 is 14 residues. This clonotype was observed a handful of times. No antigen is known for it. Primers covering all TCR V genes were used in emulsion RT-PCR on CD8+ T cells. V usage is TRBV20-1 and J usage is TRBJ2-5, with D perhaps TRBD1 (6 bases). Specimen: CD8+ T cells. The receptor's source is a pool of human donors with breast cancer or a healthy control (not recorded which). The chain's CDR3 is CSASLVGAPETQYF. In nucleotides, the CDR3 is TGCAGTGCTAGCCTCGTGGGGGCCCCAGAGACCCAGTACTTC.